These T cell receptor beta chains were read from a single sample in a study of CD8+CD57+ T cells in acquired aplastic anemia. A single record per CDR3 protein comes from TCRdb applying MiXCR to the reads. The sample consists of some 150,000 distinct CDR3 sequences, 41% of them appearing once. The sample taken for sequencing was sorted CD4+, CD8+, or CD8+CD57+ T cells (not recorded which) from PBMCs. Every receptor here comes from a human donor in good health, serving as a control. The CDR3 runs from the conserved cysteine through the conserved F or W. Each record gives: J gene, clone size, D gene, V gene, CDR3 DNA, CDR3 protein. A D gene is named only where the DNA matches it firmly. Clone size is given for some rows only: seen once, a few or many times, or a class if the clone is expanded.

J gene: TRBJ2-7
clone size: .
D gene: .
V gene: TRBV27
CDR3 DNA: TGTGCCAGCAGGCAAGGGATATACGAGCAGTACTTC
CDR3 protein: CASRQGIYEQYF

J gene: TRBJ2-5
clone size: few
D gene: TRBD2
V gene: TRBV15
CDR3 DNA: TGTGCCACCAGCTCACCGACTAGCGGGCAAGAGACCCAGTACTTC
CDR3 protein: CATSSPTSGQETQYF

J gene: TRBJ2-1
clone size: many
D gene: .
V gene: TRBV12-3/TRBV12-4
CDR3 DNA: TGTGCCAGCAGTTTATGGGGGGACAATGAGCAGTTCTTC
CDR3 protein: CASSLWGDNEQFF

J gene: TRBJ2-4
clone size: few
D gene: .
V gene: TRBV12-3/TRBV12-4
CDR3 DNA: TGTGCCAGCAGCCTCCGCGGGGGGGACAGGGGCGACATTCAGTACTTC
CDR3 protein: CASSLRGGDRGDIQYF

J gene: TRBJ1-2
clone size: many
D gene: .
V gene: TRBV6-5
CDR3 DNA: TGTGCCAGCAGCTACGACCTTGGCTATGGCTACACCTTC
CDR3 protein: CASSYDLGYGYTF

J gene: TRBJ2-3
clone size: .
D gene: TRBD2
V gene: TRBV11-2
CDR3 DNA: TGTGCCAGCAGCTTAGTACTAGCGGGGGGGCGGAGTACGCAGTATTTT
CDR3 protein: CASSLVLAGGRSTQYF

J gene: TRBJ2-3
clone size: many
D gene: .
V gene: TRBV19
CDR3 DNA: TGTGCCACTACCGCCGGCGGGGGCAACACAGATACGCAGTATTTT
CDR3 protein: CATTAGGGNTDTQYF

J gene: TRBJ2-3
clone size: many
D gene: TRBD2
V gene: TRBV6-1
CDR3 DNA: TGTGCCAGCAGTCTGGTAGCGGGGGAACAAGATACGCAGTATTTT
CDR3 protein: CASSLVAGEQDTQYF

J gene: TRBJ1-6
clone size: medium-sized
D gene: .
V gene: TRBV10-3
CDR3 DNA: TGTGCCATCTCGGACAGCGGGGGTTCACCCCTCCACTTT
CDR3 protein: CAISDSGGSPLHF

J gene: TRBJ2-2
clone size: .
D gene: .
V gene: TRBV12-3/TRBV12-4
CDR3 DNA: TGTGCCGGCAGGCCCCGGGAGACGGGAACCGGGGAGCTGTTTTTT
CDR3 protein: CAGRPRETGTGELFF

J gene: TRBJ2-2
clone size: many
D gene: .
V gene: TRBV11-2
CDR3 DNA: TGTGCCAGCAGCAAATCGGGACTGGGGGCCGGGGAGCTGTTTTTT
CDR3 protein: CASSKSGLGAGELFF

J gene: TRBJ1-2
clone size: many
D gene: .
V gene: TRBV27
CDR3 DNA: TGTGCCAGCAGTTTCGCCCTTAACTATGGCTACACCTTC
CDR3 protein: CASSFALNYGYTF

J gene: TRBJ2-7
clone size: once
D gene: .
V gene: TRBV7-3
CDR3 DNA: TGTGCCAGCAGCCCCTCGGGGCGGTCCTACGAGCAGTACTTC
CDR3 protein: CASSPSGRSYEQYF

J gene: TRBJ1-1
clone size: many
D gene: TRBD1
V gene: TRBV20-1
CDR3 DNA: TGCAGTGCTTTACCTGGGACAGGGAACACTGAAGCTTTCTTT
CDR3 protein: CSALPGTGNTEAFF

J gene: TRBJ2-1
clone size: few
D gene: TRBD1
V gene: TRBV5-6
CDR3 DNA: TGTGCCAGCAGCTTGGTGGACAGGTTGTACAATGAGCAGTTCTTC
CDR3 protein: CASSLVDRLYNEQFF

J gene: TRBJ1-5
clone size: few
D gene: .
V gene: TRBV30
CDR3 DNA: TGTGCCTGGAGTGTACGAAGGGGCTCTCAGCCCCAGCATTTT
CDR3 protein: CAWSVRRGSQPQHF

J gene: TRBJ2-7
clone size: many
D gene: .
V gene: TRBV6-1
CDR3 DNA: TGTGCCAGCAGAGCGTATGGGTCCTCCTACGAGCAGTACTTC
CDR3 protein: CASRAYGSSYEQYF

J gene: TRBJ2-7
clone size: .
D gene: .
V gene: TRBV6-1
CDR3 DNA: TGTGCCAGCAGTGAAGGGGCCCTCTCCGAGCAGTACTTC
CDR3 protein: CASSEGALSEQYF